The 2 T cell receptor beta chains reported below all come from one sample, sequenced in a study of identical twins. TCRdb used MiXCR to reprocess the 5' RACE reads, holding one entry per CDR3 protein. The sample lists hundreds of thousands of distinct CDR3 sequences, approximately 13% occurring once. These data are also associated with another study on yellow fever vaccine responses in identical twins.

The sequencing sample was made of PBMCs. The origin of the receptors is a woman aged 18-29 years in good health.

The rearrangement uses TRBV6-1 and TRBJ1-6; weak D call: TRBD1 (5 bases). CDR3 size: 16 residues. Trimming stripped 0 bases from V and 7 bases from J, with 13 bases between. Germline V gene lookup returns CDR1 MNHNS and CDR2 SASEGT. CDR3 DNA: TGTGCCAGCAGTGAAGCCCTGGACACAATCAATTCACCCCTCCACTTT. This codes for CASSEALDTINSPLHF.

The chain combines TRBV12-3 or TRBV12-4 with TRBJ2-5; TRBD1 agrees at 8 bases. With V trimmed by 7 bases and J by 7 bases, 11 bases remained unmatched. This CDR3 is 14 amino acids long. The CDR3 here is CASTPDRGERTQYF. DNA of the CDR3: TGTGCCAGCACCCCCGACAGGGGAGAGCGGACCCAGTACTTC.